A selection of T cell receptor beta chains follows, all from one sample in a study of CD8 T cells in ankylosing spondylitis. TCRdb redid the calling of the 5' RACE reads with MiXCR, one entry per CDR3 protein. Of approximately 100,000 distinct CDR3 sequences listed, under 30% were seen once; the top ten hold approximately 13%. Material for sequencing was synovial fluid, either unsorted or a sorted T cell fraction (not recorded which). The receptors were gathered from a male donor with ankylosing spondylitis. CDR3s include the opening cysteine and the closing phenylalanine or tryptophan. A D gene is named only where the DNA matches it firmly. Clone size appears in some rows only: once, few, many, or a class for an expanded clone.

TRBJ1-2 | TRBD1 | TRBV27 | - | CASSQQTGGINGYTF | TGTGCCAGCAGTCAGCAGACAGGGGGCATTAACGGCTACACCTTC
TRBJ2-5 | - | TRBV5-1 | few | CASSSRGDREETQYF | TGCGCCAGCAGCTCCAGGGGGGACCGCGAAGAGACCCAGTACTTC
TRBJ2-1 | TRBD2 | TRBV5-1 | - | CASSLSGGVSNEQFF | TGCGCCAGCAGCTTGTCGGGAGGGGTCAGCAATGAGCAGTTCTTC
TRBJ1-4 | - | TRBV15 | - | CATQGVEKLFF | TGTGCCACCCAGGGTGTCGAAAAACTGTTTTTT
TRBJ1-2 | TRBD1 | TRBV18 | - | CASSPGDRARGYTF | TGTGCCAGCTCACCGGGGGACAGGGCCCGCGGCTACACCTTC
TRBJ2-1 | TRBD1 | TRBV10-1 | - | CASSEEGKGADNEQFF | TGCGCCAGCAGTGAAGAGGGTAAGGGGGCGGACAATGAGCAGTTCTTC
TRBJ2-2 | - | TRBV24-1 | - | CATGYTGELFF | TGTGCCACAGGGTATACCGGGGAGCTGTTTTTT
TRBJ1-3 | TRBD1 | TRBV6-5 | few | CASSYSGQISGNTIYF | TGTGCCAGCAGTTACTCGGGACAGATCTCTGGAAACACCATATATTTT
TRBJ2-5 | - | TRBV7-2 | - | CASSRTTQETQYF | TGTGCCAGCAGTCGGACTACCCAAGAGACCCAGTACTTC
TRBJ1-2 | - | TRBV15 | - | CATSSGTSYNYGYTF | TGTGCCACCAGCAGTGGGACTTCCTACAACTATGGCTACACCTTC
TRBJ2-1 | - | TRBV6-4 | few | CASSESFTNEQFF | TGTGCCAGCAGTGAGTCCTTCACCAATGAGCAGTTCTTC
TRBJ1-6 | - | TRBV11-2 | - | CASGRTNSPLHF | TGTGCCAGCGGCAGGACTAATTCACCCCTCCACTTT
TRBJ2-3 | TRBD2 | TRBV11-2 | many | CASSLNPRLAGHQSTDTQYF | TGTGCCAGCAGCTTAAACCCGAGGCTAGCGGGGCACCAATCCACAGATACGCAGTATTTT
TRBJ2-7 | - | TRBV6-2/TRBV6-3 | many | CASSFSRDTGEQYF | TGTGCCAGCAGTTTTTCCCGGGACACAGGGGAGCAGTACTTC
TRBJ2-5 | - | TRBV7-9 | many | CASSWQGTAETQYF | TGTGCCAGCAGCTGGCAGGGGACGGCAGAGACCCAGTACTTC
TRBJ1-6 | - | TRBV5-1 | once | CASSLDGAPDSPLHF | TGCGCCAGCAGCTTGGATGGGGCCCCCGATTCACCCCTCCACTTT
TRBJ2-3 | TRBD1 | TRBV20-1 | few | CSARARRYRQGSIGDTQYF | TGCAGTGCTAGAGCACGCCGCTACCGACAGGGGTCGATAGGAGATACGCAGTATTTT
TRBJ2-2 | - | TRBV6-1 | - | CASRVIWDTGELFF | TGTGCCAGCAGAGTAATTTGGGACACCGGGGAGCTGTTTTTT